This TCR beta chain was sequenced during a study of blood T cell repertoires in COVID-19. The CDR3 has 14 amino acids. Trimming cost V 3 bases and J 5 bases; bases outside gene matches: 3. CDR1 SNHLY and CDR2 FYNNEI come from the germline V gene. In the original processing: Using reference gene primer amplification, nucleated cell counts were estimated. Method: immunoSEQ multiplex PCR; TCRdb's copy keeps in-frame clones and lacks some. That table gives V, J and clone size, and the DNA gave D and trimming. The sample yields 120,000 or so clones, more than 70% seen once. Input material: peripheral blood. This TCR derives from a human donor in a cohort sampled during active COVID-19. V and J are TRBV2 and TRBJ2-5; 10 bases are a match to TRBD2. This CDR3 reads CASSDSGGVETQYF. The CDR3 DNA is TGTGCCAGCAGTGACAGCGGGGGGGTGGAGACCCAGTACTTC.